This T cell receptor (beta chain) was recovered during a study of cytomegalovirus exposure and HLA in healthy donors. CDR1 and CDR2 from the germline V gene are SGHNT and YYREEE (reference sequence). Trimming stripped 3 bases from V and 4 bases from J, with 11 bases between. This CDR3 has 13 residues. The PCR used 60 Vbeta and 13 Jbeta primers. Generated by immunoSEQ multiplex PCR, the TCRdb table keeps only in-frame clones and is missing some. The sample shows 150,000 or so clones, around 65% of them seen only once. Sequencing was performed on PBMCs. The TCR sequence derives from a woman aged 25 to 39 in good health and CMV-seropositive. V and J are TRBV5-4 and TRBJ2-7; D gene ambiguous. The CDR3 bases are TGTGCCAGCAGCTCAGGCCTTTGGTACGAGCAGTACTTC. Amino acids: CASSSGLWYEQYF.